This TCR beta chain is drawn from a study of OX40 agonist ivuxolimab in advanced cancers. About the research overall: Administration of intravenous ivuxolimab to patients occurred every 2 weeks at 0.01 to 10 mg/kg.

CDR3 length: 17 amino acids. V lost 4 bases, J lost 4 bases, and 23 bases lay in between. Germline V gene sequence: CDR1 SGHRS, CDR2 YFSETQ. TCRdb's table, derived via immunoSEQ multiplex PCR, lists solely in-frame clones and lacks some. The sample gives about 48,000 clones, 70% to 90% of which show up once; roughly 9.6% is in the top ten. Findings of the study overall: In CD8+ T cells, expanded clones were on average more numerous than in CD4+.

Regarding this clone: The antigen is not known.

This chain joins TRBV5-1 and TRBJ2-5, with D possibly being TRBD2 (5 bases). The TCR originated in an adult with an advanced solid tumor such as melanoma, head and neck, liver or kidney cancer. The material sequenced was CD4+ or CD8+ T cells sorted from blood, taken in a trial of the OX40 agonist ivuxolimab. The CDR3: CASSNTPGKLGGETQYF. CDR3 nucleotide sequence: TGCGCCAGCAGCAATACCCCGGGAAAGCTAGGAGGAGAGACCCAGTACTTC.